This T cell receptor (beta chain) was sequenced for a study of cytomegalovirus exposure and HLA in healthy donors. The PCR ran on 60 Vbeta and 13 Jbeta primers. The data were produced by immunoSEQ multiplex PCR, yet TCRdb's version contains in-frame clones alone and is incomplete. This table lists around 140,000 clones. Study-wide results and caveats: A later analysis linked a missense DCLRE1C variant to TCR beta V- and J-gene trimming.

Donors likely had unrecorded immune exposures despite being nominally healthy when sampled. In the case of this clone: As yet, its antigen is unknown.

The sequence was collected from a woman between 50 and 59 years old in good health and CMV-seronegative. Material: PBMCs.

The CDR3 coding sequence is TGTGCCAGTAGTTCTATGCGGTCCTCTGGGGCCAACGTCCTGACTTTC. It is translated as CASSSMRSSGANVLTF. The chain links TRBV19 to TRBJ2-6; D unresolved. CDR3 length: 16 amino acids. Trimming left V 5 bases short and J 0 bases short, with 11 bases between. Germline assignment: CDR1 LNHDA and CDR2 SQIVND (reference sequence).